The 26 T cell receptor beta chains presented below share a single source sample, sequenced in a study of identifying expanded T cells in peripheral blood (dated by TCRdb to about 2019). Library generation was performed with the immunoSEQ multiplex PCR assay. Held by TCRdb, this immuneACCESS table contains in-frame sequences only and omits some clones. Under half of the omission traces to an unresolved V gene where checked; the cause of the rest is unknown. The sample table holds roughly 100,000 clones, of which 88% were seen once. In total, the top ten clones hold 13% to 15% of the sample. Source material: blood. All receptors derive from a person aged 18 to 70 in good health.

The chain uses TRBV5-1 and TRBJ1-5, with D unclear. In germline, CDR1 is SGHRS, CDR2 YFSETQ. The CDR3 runs to 15 residues. The V end was cut by 0 bases, the J end by 4 bases, with 11 bases between. CDR3 in amino acids: CASSLGSQKNQPQHF. The CDR3 region has the DNA TGCGCCAGCAGCTTGGGGTCGCAGAAAAATCAGCCCCAGCATTTT.

The chain couples TRBV7-8 to TRBJ2-7; 7 nucleotides line up with TRBD1. Germline assignment: CDR1 SGHVS and CDR2 FQNEAQ. V was pared by 1 base and J by 3 bases, with 18 bases of the junction left unmatched. This CDR3 is 19 amino acids long. Here the CDR3 DNA reads TGTGCCAGCAGCTTAGTCCAAATCAAAGGGGGCAGGGCCAACTACGAGCAGTACTTC. This sequence encodes CASSLVQIKGGRANYEQYF.

As DNA, the CDR3 is TGTGCCAGCAGCGTAGGACAGGGGTACGCCGGGGAGCTGTTTTTT. Translating gives CASSVGQGYAGELFF. This rearrangement joins TRBV9 to TRBJ2-2, with 8 bases matching TRBD1. Trimming cost V 0 bases and J 6 bases; bases outside gene matches: 4. The CDR3 spans 15 residues. CDR1 SGDLS and CDR2 YYNGEE come from the germline V gene.

V usage is TRBV5-1 and J usage is TRBJ2-3; D unresolved. The CDR3 loop spans 13 amino acids. V was trimmed by 6 bases and J by 4 bases, leaving 12 bases between them. Germline loops: CDR1 SGHRS, CDR2 YFSETQ. In nucleotides, the CDR3 is TGCGCCAGCACCCTTGCCGGCTCAGATACGCAGTATTTT. Protein sequence: CASTLAGSDTQYF.

The chain employs TRBV4-1 and TRBJ1-2; D is perhaps TRBD1 (6 bases). Germline-derived CDR1 and CDR2 are MGHRA and YSYEKL. The germline V and J ends were trimmed by 3 bases and 4 bases, with 18 bases remaining between them. This CDR3 is built from 16 residues. The CDR3 reads CASSQTPGHAPYGYTF. As DNA, the CDR3 is TGCGCCAGCAGCCAGACACCGGGACATGCTCCCTATGGCTACACCTTC.

V is TRBV7-9 and J is TRBJ2-3; 9 bases are a match to TRBD2. The length of the CDR3 is 16 residues. J gave up 6 bases and V 3 bases, and 10 bases lay outside the gene matches. From germline, CDR1 is SEHNR and CDR2 FQNEAQ (reference sequence). CDR3 bases: TGTGCCAGCAGCTTGAGGCTAGCGGGGACCAGGGATACGCAGTATTTT. Its protein is CASSLRLAGTRDTQYF.

The CDR3 here is CASSYGRGNQPQHF. Here the CDR3 DNA reads TGTGCCAGCAGTTACGGTCGGGGTAATCAGCCCCAGCATTTT. V gene TRBV6-5 combines with J gene TRBJ1-5; D is undetermined. This CDR3 has 14 amino acids. Germline lookup yields CDR1 MNHEY and CDR2 SVGAGI. With 2 bases removed from V and 4 bases from J, the gap between germline ends came to 9 bases.

This clone was seen only once. The chain employs TRBV2 and TRBJ1-4, with 7 bases aligning to TRBD1. From germline, CDR1 is SNHLY and CDR2 FYNNEI. The CDR3 spans 14 residues. J gave up 8 bases and V 8 bases, and 11 bases lay outside the gene matches. DNA of the CDR3: TGTGCCAGCCGAAAAGTTCAGGGGGGGGAAAAACTGTTTTTT. As protein: CASRKVQGGEKLFF.

This clone was seen a few times. This sequence joins TRBV5-6 and TRBJ2-7; D ambiguous. Trimming removed 1 base from V and 5 bases from J, with 4 bases in between. CDR1 and CDR2 (germline): SGHDT, YYEEEE. The CDR3 runs to 11 residues. The CDR3 is CASSLRHEQYF. CDR3 DNA sequence: TGTGCCAGCAGCTTGAGGCACGAGCAGTACTTC.

The rearrangement links TRBV6-5 to TRBJ1-5, with TRBD1 matching over 8 bases. With 7 bases clipped from V and 7 bases from J, the junction kept 12 bases outside the gene matches. From germline, CDR1 is MNHEY and CDR2 SVGAGI. The CDR3 consists of 15 residues. The DNA for the CDR3 is TGTGCCAGCAACCGGGGGGACAGGTTTGGGCAGCCCCAGCATTTT. Protein product: CASNRGDRFGQPQHF.

This sequence joins TRBV19 and TRBJ1-2, with 7 bases matching TRBD1. This CDR3 contains 14 residues. Losses at the gene ends were 4 bases for V and 6 bases for J; bases not matched to a gene: 8. Germline V gene lookup returns CDR1 LNHDA and CDR2 SQIVND (reference sequence). CDR3 nucleotide sequence: TGTGCCAGTAGTAAGGGACAGCCCTTGGATGGCTACACCTTC. Protein sequence: CASSKGQPLDGYTF.

This chain joins TRBV7-2 and TRBJ1-6; no definite D call. CDR1 is SGHTA and CDR2 is FQGNSA in the germline V gene. V lost 1 base, J lost 9 bases, and 13 bases lay in between. The CDR3 consists of 15 residues. This CDR3 is CASSLGAGPRSPLHF. Here the CDR3 DNA reads TGTGCCAGCAGCTTAGGCGCAGGCCCGCGTTCACCCCTCCACTTT.

The CDR3 spells CASRTGEAFF. Here the CDR3 DNA reads TGTGCCAGCAGGACAGGTGAAGCTTTCTTT. The rearrangement joins TRBV6-9 to TRBJ1-1; perhaps TRBD1 as D (6 bases). The CDR3 loop spans 10 amino acids. In germline, CDR1 is MNHGY, CDR2 SVAAGI. Deletions cut 6 bases from V and 7 bases from J, with 6 bases between.

The V and J genes are TRBV29-1 and TRBJ2-7; no clear D gene. Germline V gene lookup returns CDR1 SQVTM and CDR2 ANQGSEA. Trimming took 7 bases from V and 2 from J, leaving 15 bases between them. CDR3 length equals 13 residues. The CDR3 nucleotides read TGCAGCGCTACCCTAACACCCACCTACGAGCAGTACTTC. The encoded protein is CSATLTPTYEQYF.

The J gene is TRBJ1-1, the V gene TRBV30, with TRBD1 matching over 11 bases. Germline CDR1 GTSNPN, CDR2 SVGIG (reference sequence). There are 13 residues in the CDR3. The J segment lost 6 bases and the V segment lost 5 bases, leaving 5 bases of the junction unmatched. The DNA of the CDR3 is TGTGCCTGGGCCCCGGGACAGGGGGCTGAAGCTTTCTTT. Its protein is CAWAPGQGAEAFF.

The chain combines TRBV7-9 with TRBJ2-1; perhaps TRBD2 as D (6 bases). The length of the CDR3 is 14 residues. V was cut by 8 bases and J by 9 bases, with 20 bases left in between. Looked up from germline, CDR1 is SEHNR and CDR2 is FQNEAQ (reference sequence). CDR3 sequence reads: CASGGSYLASEQFF. The CDR3 DNA reads as TGTGCCAGCGGGGGGTCCTATCTAGCGAGTGAGCAGTTCTTC.

V and J are TRBV4-3 and TRBJ1-2; D not resolved. CDR1 is LGHNA and CDR2 is YSLEER in the germline V gene. Trimming removed 9 bases at V and 5 bases at J, with 10 bases between. This CDR3 has 11 residues. The CDR3 sequence is CASLRGYGYTF. In DNA form, the CDR3 reads TGCGCCAGTCTCCGTGGGTATGGCTACACCTTC.

The chain joins TRBV6-5 to TRBJ2-5; 7 bases agree with TRBD1. The CDR3 covers 15 residues. In germline, CDR1 is MNHEY, CDR2 SVGAGI. J gave up 2 bases and V 4 bases, and 7 bases lay outside the gene matches. The CDR3 DNA is TGTGCCAGCAGTTCAATGGGACAGATTCAAGAGACCCAGTACTTC. Its protein product is CASSSMGQIQETQYF.

J is TRBJ1-3 and V is TRBV4-1; the D is unclear. The CDR3 covers 12 residues. Trimming removed 1 base from V and 3 bases from J, with 1 base in between. Germline CDR1 is MGHRA and CDR2 is YSYEKL. The CDR3 region has the DNA TGCGCCAGCAGCCAAGTTGGAAACACCATATATTTT. Amino acids: CASSQVGNTIYF.

V and J are TRBV5-6 and TRBJ2-1; D unresolved. The CDR3 extends over 11 amino acids. The V end was cut by 1 base, the J end by 13 bases, with 9 bases between. Germline loops: CDR1 SGHDT, CDR2 YYEEEE. The CDR3 is CASSLNNQQFF. The DNA for the CDR3 is TGTGCCAGCAGCTTGAATAATCAACAGTTCTTC.

About this clone: Being one base from a much bigger clone, this may be a read error. The same CDR3 arises from other DNA sequences in this sample as well. This sequence joins TRBV5-1 and TRBJ2-7, with D uncertain. Germline V CDR1 and CDR2: SGHRS, YFSETQ. The CDR3 covers 13 residues. The V and J ends lost 2 bases and 0 bases respectively, with 6 bases between them. The CDR3 DNA is TGCGCCAGCAGCTTCGAAAGCTCCTACGAGCAGTACTTC. Translation: CASSFESSYEQYF.

The rearrangement uses TRBV5-6 and TRBJ2-7; D is perhaps TRBD2 (6 bases). Per the germline V gene, CDR1 is SGHDT and CDR2 is YYEEEE. The CDR3 totals 13 residues. V lost 4 bases, J lost 6 bases, and 14 bases lay in between. CDR3 sequence (DNA): TGTGCCAGCAGCCCGGGGAGGTTCGGCGAGCAGTACTTC. It is translated as CASSPGRFGEQYF.

In this sample, this clone turned up once. The CDR3 DNA is TGTGCCAGCAGTTTAGTACAGGGTCCCTACGAGCAGTACTTC. Its translation is CASSLVQGPYEQYF. The chain carries TRBV27 and TRBJ2-7; weak D call: TRBD1 (6 bases). The CDR3 runs 14 residues. Between the trimmed V and J ends, which lost 2 bases and 2 bases, there was a span of 10 bases. Germline V lookup: CDR1 MNHEY, CDR2 SMNVEV (reference sequence).

The V call is TRBV7-2, the J call TRBJ2-3, with 8 bases matching TRBD2. V lost 3 bases, J lost 5 bases, and 4 bases stayed unmatched. The CDR3 covers 14 residues. The germline CDR1 and CDR2 sequences are SGHTA and FQGNSA. CDR3 sequence reads: CASSLGLVLDTQYF. Here the CDR3 DNA reads TGTGCCAGCAGCTTGGGACTAGTATTAGATACGCAGTATTTT.

The rearrangement links TRBV30 to TRBJ2-4; the match to TRBD2 covers 7 bases. The CDR3 sequence is 13 residues long. Germline CDR1 and CDR2: GTSNPN and SVGIG (reference sequence). The trim removed 2 bases at V and 5 bases at J, leaving 3 bases unmatched. This chain's CDR3 is CAWSRGVENIQYF. CDR3 nucleotide sequence: TGTGCCTGGAGTCGGGGGGTTGAAAACATTCAGTACTTC.

This sequence joins TRBV28 and TRBJ2-7; 11 nucleotides agree with TRBD1. CDR1 is MDHEN, CDR2 SYDVKM, per germline. V was clipped by 4 bases and J by 6 bases; unmatched bases: 2. The CDR3 consists of 13 residues. The CDR3 nucleotides read TGTGCCAGCAGTTGGGACAGGGGGAGCGAGCAGTACTTC. Protein sequence: CASSWDRGSEQYF.